The 26 T cell receptor beta chains given below trace back to one sample, sequenced in a study of T cells in tuberculosis. This table comes from immunoSEQ multiplex PCR, and its TCRdb copy is limited to in-frame clones, with some not included. Of under 45,000 clones listed, over 90% are singletons. The sample comprised PBMCs. These receptors all stem from a donor between 10 and 29 years old with latent tuberculosis or without tuberculosis infection.

The table lists this clone with a count of one. CDR3 in DNA: TGCGCCAGCAGCTTGGCCTCAACAAAGTACAATGAGCAGTTCTTC. Translated, it gives CASSLASTKYNEQFF. The V and J genes are TRBV5-1 and TRBJ2-1; no firm D call. CDR1 SGHRS and CDR2 YFSETQ come from the germline V gene. The V end was cut by 0 bases, the J end by 4 bases, with 11 bases between. CDR3 length equals 15 residues. Together with reference TRBV5-1 and TRBJ2-1, the CDR3 gives the full variable domain: KAGVTQTPRYLIKTRGQQVTLSCSPISGHRSVSWYQQTPGQGLQFLFEYFSETQRNKGNFPGRFSGRQFSNSRSEMNVSTLELGDSALYLCASSLASTKYNEQFFGPGTRLTVL.

The chain recombines TRBV5-1 with TRBJ1-1; 7 nucleotides agree with TRBD1. J lost 6 bases, V lost 4 bases, and 9 bases had no gene match. The CDR3 sequence is 14 residues long. Germline CDR1 is SGHRS and CDR2 is YFSETQ. CDR3 region: CASSPVTGSPEAFF. The CDR3 DNA follows: TGCGCCAGCAGCCCGGTGACAGGGAGTCCTGAAGCTTTCTTT.

With respect to this clone: One end of the junction is discordant with germline, which a read error may explain. This chain uses TRBV5-1 with TRBJ1-2, with no clear D. The CDR3 consists of 13 residues. The germline gives CDR1 SGHRS, CDR2 YFSETQ. The CDR3 sequence: CASSSPSKYGYTF. As DNA, the CDR3 is TGCGCCAGCAGCTCCCCGTCTAAATATGGCTACACCTTC.

The chain recombines TRBV6-5 with TRBJ2-7, with D possibly TRBD2 on 5 matching bases. Germline-derived CDR1 and CDR2 are MNHEY and SVGAGI. This CDR3 spans 13 amino acids. V was pared by 8 bases and J by 2 bases, with 13 bases between. The DNA of the CDR3 is TGTGCCAGCCGCGGCAGCGGTACCTACGAGCAGTACTTC. It encodes CASRGSGTYEQYF.

J is TRBJ1-2 and V is TRBV5-1; 7 nucleotides align to TRBD1. The junction had 9 bases not matched to a gene; V was cut back by 4 bases and J by 6 bases. Germline-derived CDR1 and CDR2 are SGHRS and YFSETQ. This CDR3 region has 14 residues. CDR3 DNA sequence: TGCGCCAGCAGCCCTCCAGGGGGGCGTGATGGCTACACCTTC. Encoded protein: CASSPPGGRDGYTF.

The chain is built from TRBV4-1 and TRBJ1-2; 12 bases line up with TRBD1. Germline CDR1 and CDR2: MGHRA and YSYEKL. CDR3 length: 16 residues. V dropped 1 base and J dropped 4; count of bases not matched to a gene: 4. The CDR3 DNA sequence: TGCGCCAGCAGCCAAGTTGGGACAGGGGGCCCCTATGGCTACACCTTC. Its protein is CASSQVGTGGPYGYTF.

This sequence joins TRBV7-8 and TRBJ1-1; no definite D call. The CDR3 is 14 amino acids. The germline CDR1 and CDR2 sequences are SGHVS and FQNEAQ. V lost 5 bases to trimming and J lost 4 bases, with 14 bases between them. The CDR3 is CASSVDGVSTEAFF. The CDR3 region has the DNA TGTGCCAGCAGCGTCGACGGAGTTTCCACTGAAGCTTTCTTT. Variable domain in full (rest from reference TRBV7-8 and TRBJ1-1): GAGVSQSPRYKVAKRGQDVALRCDPISGHVSLFWYQQALGQGPEFLTYFQNEAQLDKSGLPSDRFFAERPEGSVSTLKIQRTQQEDSAVYLCASSVDGVSTEAFFGQGTRLTVV.

The CDR3 DNA reads as TGTGCCAGCAGCCCGGGACAGCCATCCTACGAGCAGTACTTC. Its translation: CASSPGQPSYEQYF. The V gene is TRBV5-5, the J gene TRBJ2-7, with 7 bases matching TRBD1. Trimming cost V 4 bases and J 1 base; bases outside gene matches: 5. The CDR3 extends over 14 amino acids. Germline V gene data show CDR1 as SGHKS and CDR2 as YYEKEE (reference sequence).

The rearrangement uses TRBV5-1 and TRBJ2-7; 8 bases agree with TRBD1. V lost 0 bases, J lost 3 bases, and 2 bases stayed unmatched. This CDR3 is 14 amino acids long. Germline assignment: CDR1 SGHRS and CDR2 YFSETQ. Here the CDR3 DNA reads TGCGCCAGCAGCTTGGTTGGGACAGGCTACGAGCAGTACTTC. Its translation: CASSLVGTGYEQYF.

J is TRBJ2-7 and V is TRBV28; perhaps TRBD2 as D (7 bases). The CDR3 length is 17 residues. Germline V lookup: CDR1 MDHEN, CDR2 SYDVKM. The V and J ends lost 4 bases and 2 bases respectively, with 21 bases between them. CDR3 in DNA: TGTGCCAGCAGTTCGGTAGAGACAGGCGGGGGAACCTACGAGCAGTACTTC. Protein: CASSSVETGGGTYEQYF.

This clone is a singleton in its sample. The chain employs TRBV29-1 and TRBJ2-1; perhaps TRBD1 as D (5 bases). The CDR3 extends over 13 amino acids. V dropped 7 bases and J dropped 7 bases, with 17 bases sitting between them. Germline loops: CDR1 SQVTM, CDR2 ANQGSEA. CDR3 in amino acids: CSANPTEVNEQFF. The CDR3 DNA reads TGCAGCGCTAATCCGACAGAAGTTAATGAGCAGTTCTTC.

This chain links TRBV9 with TRBJ2-3; TRBD2 is a possible D gene (6 bases). The CDR3 sequence is 15 residues long. Trimming took off 3 bases at V and 1 base at J, with 12 bases between the two ends. Per the germline V gene, CDR1 is SGDLS and CDR2 is YYNGEE. The CDR3 region is CASSGPGLRTDTQYF. CDR3 coding DNA: TGTGCCAGCAGCGGACCGGGACTTCGCACAGATACGCAGTATTTT.

This clone was seen once. The chain couples TRBV4-3 to TRBJ1-1; 11 bases are a match to TRBD1. Looked up from germline, CDR1 is LGHNA and CDR2 is YSLEER. The CDR3 consists of 15 residues. With 2 bases clipped from V and 4 bases from J, the junction kept 3 bases outside the gene matches. CDR3 residues: CASSQPGTGGTEAFF. The CDR3, as DNA: TGCGCCAGCAGCCAACCCGGGACAGGGGGCACTGAAGCTTTCTTT.

The V call is TRBV7-8, the J call TRBJ1-5; TRBD1 matches at 7 bases. Germline CDR1 is SGHVS and CDR2 is FQNEAQ. Unmatched junction bases numbered 3, after V lost 3 bases and J lost 7 bases. The CDR3 is 13 residues long. CDR3 bases: TGTGCCAGCAGCTTCGGACAGGCCCAGCCCCAGCATTTT. Its translation: CASSFGQAQPQHF.

The chain joins TRBV7-8 to TRBJ1-2; 7 bases map to TRBD1. This CDR3 spans 14 amino acids. The V segment lost 2 bases and the J segment 7 bases; nucleotides outside the gene matches: 7. Per the germline V gene, CDR1 is SGHVS and CDR2 is FQNEAQ. CDR3 nucleotide sequence: TGTGCCAGCAGCTTACTGGGACAGCCGTCTGGCTACACCTTC. It is translated as CASSLLGQPSGYTF.

This clone was seen only a few times. The rearrangement links TRBV4-1 to TRBJ1-1, with TRBD1 matching over 10 bases. The V gene's germline CDR1 is MGHRA and CDR2 YSYEKL. Losses at the gene ends were 4 bases for V and 5 bases for J; bases not matched to a gene: 7. The CDR3 covers 15 residues. As DNA, the CDR3 is TGCGCCAGCAGCCGCGACAGGGGGCGGAGGACTGAAGCTTTCTTT. Residues: CASSRDRGRRTEAFF.

The CDR3, as DNA: TGTGCCAGCAGCTCCCCGACAGCAGAGCAGTTCTTC. It translates to CASSSPTAEQFF. The chain couples TRBV7-2 to TRBJ2-1; D may be TRBD1 (5 bases). V lost 4 bases and J 10 bases, leaving 11 bases between the germline ends. The length of the CDR3 is 12 residues. From germline, CDR1 is SGHTA and CDR2 FQGNSA.

V and J are TRBV7-3 and TRBJ1-4; TRBD1 agrees at 7 bases. The CDR3 loop spans 17 amino acids. Germline lookup yields CDR1 SGHTA and CDR2 FQGTGA. Losses at the gene ends were 5 bases for V and 5 bases for J; bases not matched to a gene: 14. In DNA form, the CDR3 reads TGTGCCAGCAGCCTTACTTCTCAGGGGGTTTACAATGAAAAACTGTTTTTT. It yields the protein CASSLTSQGVYNEKLFF. The full variable domain, rest sourced from reference TRBV7-3 and TRBJ1-4, is GAGVSQTPSNKVTEKGKYVELRCDPISGHTALYWYRQSLGQGPEFLIYFQGTGAADDSGLPNDRFFAVRPEGSVSTLKIQRTERGDSAVYLCASSLTSQGVYNEKLFFGSGTQLSVL.

V is TRBV11-2 and J is TRBJ2-1; weak D call: TRBD1 (5 bases). Per germline, CDR1 SGHAT and CDR2 FQNNGV. V shed 4 bases and J shed 7 bases, with 14 bases lying between them. The CDR3 runs 14 residues. CDR3 nucleotide sequence: TGTGCCAGCAGCTCCATCCAGGGCCGGAATGAGCAGTTCTTC. The encoded protein is CASSSIQGRNEQFF.

This CDR3 reads CASSISGADGYTF. The CDR3, as DNA: TGTGCCAGTAGTATTTCGGGAGCTGATGGCTACACCTTC. The V call is TRBV19, the J call TRBJ1-2; the D is unclear. The CDR3 is made up of 13 amino acids. Trimming left V 3 bases short and J 6 bases short, with 11 bases between. From germline, CDR1 is LNHDA and CDR2 SQIVND (reference sequence). Based on the CDR3 plus reference TRBV19 and TRBJ1-2, the full variable domain is DGGITQSPKYLFRKEGQNVTLSCEQNLNHDAMYWYRQDPGQGLRLIYYSQIVNDFQKGDIAEGYSVSREKKESFPLTVTSAQKNPTAFYLCASSISGADGYTFGSGTRLTVV.

The CDR3 DNA reads as TGTGCCAGCACTAGGGGGACAGACAACAATGAGCAGTTCTTC. This translates into CASTRGTDNNEQFF. The rearrangement links TRBV9 to TRBJ2-1; 7 bases map to TRBD1. The CDR3 is 14 residues long. With 6 bases clipped from V and 5 bases from J, the junction kept 8 bases outside the gene matches. Germline CDR1 reads SGDLS; CDR2 reads YYNGEE.

This clone was picked up one time. The chain has TRBV6-6 and TRBJ2-1; possibly TRBD2 for D (6 bases). Germline lookup yields CDR1 MNHNY and CDR2 SVGAGI (reference sequence). CDR3 length: 15 amino acids. The V end lost 4 bases, the J end lost 0 bases, and 10 bases lay between the germline ends. CDR3 nucleotides: TGTGCCAGCAGTTCCGGGGGAAACTCCTACAATGAGCAGTTCTTC. It codes for CASSSGGNSYNEQFF.

The chain is built from TRBV7-8 and TRBJ2-7; 10 bases fit TRBD2. This CDR3 has 17 residues. Per the germline V gene, CDR1 is SGHVS and CDR2 is FQNEAQ. Trimming removed 5 bases from V and 2 bases from J; junction bases left unmatched: 12. This CDR3 is CASSKNSASGGTYEQYF. The CDR3 DNA sequence: TGTGCCAGCAGCAAAAACTCGGCTAGCGGGGGAACCTACGAGCAGTACTTC.

The V gene is TRBV19, the J gene TRBJ1-3; the D gene is possibly TRBD1 (5 bases). The CDR3 consists of 15 residues. V gave up 7 bases and J gave up 3 bases, with 16 bases separating them. In germline, CDR1 is LNHDA, CDR2 SQIVND (reference sequence). CDR3 nucleotide sequence: TGTGCCAGTAAAAGGGGCCGCGGGAATGGAAACACCATATATTTT. It codes for CASKRGRGNGNTIYF.

The chain recombines TRBV7-9 with TRBJ1-3; D is ambiguous. Germline CDR1 is SEHNR and CDR2 is FQNEAQ (reference sequence). CDR3 length: 17 amino acids. The V gene lost 2 bases and the J gene lost 4 bases, with 18 bases spanning the gap. The CDR3 is CASSLTFRRLRGNTIYF. The CDR3 DNA reads TGTGCCAGCAGCTTAACGTTCCGGAGACTTCGGGGAAACACCATATATTTT.

The rearrangement links TRBV10-3 to TRBJ1-5; weak D call: TRBD1 (5 bases). The CDR3 has 19 residues. Germline-derived CDR1 and CDR2 are ENHRY and SYGVKD. V lost 0 bases and J lost 1, with 19 bases in between. CDR3 residues: CAISESDGGGGGSNQPQHF. DNA for the CDR3: TGTGCCATCAGTGAGTCGGACGGTGGCGGGGGAGGGAGCAATCAGCCCCAGCATTTT.